The entry that follows covers one TCR beta chain sequence. Its antigen is still unknown. The CDR3 contains 16 residues. Germline lookup yields CDR1 MNHEY and CDR2 SVGAGI. Trimming removed 4 bases from V and 5 bases from J; junction bases left unmatched: 8. Patients had residual fresh-frozen tumor tissue and more than two years of survival data. The PCR used 60 V beta and 13 J beta primers. The data were produced by immunoSEQ multiplex PCR, yet TCRdb's version contains in-frame clones alone and is incomplete. The sample contains 90,000 to 100,000 clones, 75% to 85% of which appear only once. The data derive from a study of glioma-infiltrating T cells after dendritic cell vaccination. Study-wide findings and caveats: Complete blood and tumor specimen sets were limited to few patients. Higher pretreatment TIL content predicted longer progression-free time and survival.

The sample in question was blood, obtained before dendritic cell vaccination. The V gene is TRBV6-5, the J gene TRBJ2-7; 13 nucleotides line up with TRBD2. This clonotype was sampled from a human donor with glioblastoma. Here the CDR3 reads CASSLGGLAGLNEQYF. The CDR3 nucleotides read TGTGCCAGCAGTTTGGGGGGACTAGCGGGGCTGAACGAGCAGTACTTC.